This T cell receptor beta chain was profiled in a study of patients and donors after allogeneic stem cell transplantation. In TCRdb, the RT-PCR reads were re-called with MiXCR into one record per CDR3 protein. The table records tens of thousands of distinct CDR3 sequences, around 46% of them present only once. This CDR3 spans 14 amino acids. Germline values: CDR1 MDHEN, CDR2 SYDVKM. Trimming pared 7 bases from V and 2 bases from J, leaving 14 bases between. The rearrangement uses TRBV28 and TRBJ1-1, with a possible D match to TRBD1 (6 bases). The sequence derives from a human donor who was either an allogeneic HSCT recipient or a stem cell or donor lymphocyte infusion donor (not recorded which). It is not recorded whose cells these are; they may come from a transplant donor. Input material: blood, either unsorted or a sorted T cell fraction (not recorded which). In DNA form, the CDR3 reads TGTGCCAGCACCCTCGGACAGTTCAACACTGAAGCTTTCTTT. Translation gives CASTLGQFNTEAFF.